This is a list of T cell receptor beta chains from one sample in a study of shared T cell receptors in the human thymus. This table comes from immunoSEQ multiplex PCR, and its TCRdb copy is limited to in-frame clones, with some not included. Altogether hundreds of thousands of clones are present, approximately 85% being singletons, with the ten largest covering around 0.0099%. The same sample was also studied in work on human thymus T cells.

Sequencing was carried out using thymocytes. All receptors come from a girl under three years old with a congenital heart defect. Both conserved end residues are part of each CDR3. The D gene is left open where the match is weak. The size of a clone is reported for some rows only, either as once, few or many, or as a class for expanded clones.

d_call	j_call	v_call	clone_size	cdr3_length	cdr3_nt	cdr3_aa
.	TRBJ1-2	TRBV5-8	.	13	TGTGCCAGCAGCTTCGTGACACCCTATGGCTACACCTTC	CASSFVTPYGYTF
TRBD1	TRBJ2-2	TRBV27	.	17	TGTGCCAGCAGTTTAGGTACCGGGACAGGATTTACCGGGGAGCTGTTTTTT	CASSLGTGTGFTGELFF
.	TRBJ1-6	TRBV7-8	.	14	TGTGCCAGCAGCCCCGGGGGGAGGTACTCACCCCTCCACTTT	CASSPGGRYSPLHF
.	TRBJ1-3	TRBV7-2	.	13	TGTGCCAGCAGCTTCAGTGCTGGAAACACCATATATTTT	CASSFSAGNTIYF
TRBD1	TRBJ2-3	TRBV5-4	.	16	TGTGCCAGCAGCTCACAGGAAGGGGGCTCCACAGATACGCAGTATTTT	CASSSQEGGSTDTQYF
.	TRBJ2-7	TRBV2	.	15	TGTGCCAGCAGATCCACTAGCATCCCCTCCTACGAGCAGTACTTC	CASRSTSIPSYEQYF
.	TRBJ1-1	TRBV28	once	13	TGTGCCAGCAGCTGCTTTCAGAGGACTGAAGCTTTCTTT	CASSCFQRTEAFF
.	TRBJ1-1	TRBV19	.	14	TGTGCCAGTAGGGAGAGGCTCGGTAGGACTGAAGCTTTCTTT	CASRERLGRTEAFF
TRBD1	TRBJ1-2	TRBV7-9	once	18	TGTGCCAGCAGCTTCTACCACTCTGGGGGGACAGACTACTATGGCTACACCTTC	CASSFYHSGGTDYYGYTF
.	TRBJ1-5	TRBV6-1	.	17	TGTGCCAGCAGTGAATCAGGGGCCTTAGCTGGCAATCAGCCCCAGCATTTT	CASSESGALAGNQPQHF
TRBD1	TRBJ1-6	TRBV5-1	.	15	TGCGCCAGCAGCCACCCGACAGGGGGGAATTCACCCCTCCACTTT	CASSHPTGGNSPLHF
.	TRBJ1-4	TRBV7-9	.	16	TGTGCCAGCAGCTTAAACCAGGGCGCAACTAATGAAAAACTGTTTTTT	CASSLNQGATNEKLFF
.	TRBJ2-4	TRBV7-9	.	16	TGTGCCAGCAGCCCGGGCGGCGGGGGCGGGGAAAACATTCAGTACTTC	CASSPGGGGGENIQYF
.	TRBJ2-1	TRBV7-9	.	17	TGTGCCAGCAGTCACGCGTGGGGCGCGTGGTTCCGGAATGAGCAGTTCTTC	CASSHAWGAWFRNEQFF
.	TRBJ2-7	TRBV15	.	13	TGTGCCACCAGCCGTGACAGTTCCTACGAGCAGTACTTC	CATSRDSSYEQYF
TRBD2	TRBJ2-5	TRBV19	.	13	TGTGCCAGTAGTTACCGGGAGGGAGAGACCCAGTACTTC	CASSYREGETQYF
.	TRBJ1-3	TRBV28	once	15	TGTGCCAGCAGTTTCCCTATATACTCTGGAAACACCATATATTTT	CASSFPIYSGNTIYF
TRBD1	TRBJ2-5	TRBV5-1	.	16	TGCGCCAGCAGCTCCGAAGACAGGGGCCCCCAAGAGACCCAGTACTTC	CASSSEDRGPQETQYF
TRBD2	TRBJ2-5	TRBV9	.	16	TGTGCCAGCAGCGAAGGAGCGGGGGGGCCTTCGGAGACCCAGTACTTC	CASSEGAGGPSETQYF
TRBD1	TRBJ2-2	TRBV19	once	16	TGTGCCAGTACCGGGGACAGGGCGAACGAAACCGGGGAGCTGTTTTTT	CASTGDRANETGELFF
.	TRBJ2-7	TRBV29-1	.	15	TGCAGCGTCCGATCAGCGGGCGAGAGCTCCTACGAGCAGTACTTC	CSVRSAGESSYEQYF
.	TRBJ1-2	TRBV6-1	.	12	TGTGCCAGCATAGGTTGGGGCGGAGGCTACACCTTC	CASIGWGGGYTF
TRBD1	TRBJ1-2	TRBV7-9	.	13	TGTGCCAGCAACTCAGGGGGCAACTATGGCTACACCTTC	CASNSGGNYGYTF
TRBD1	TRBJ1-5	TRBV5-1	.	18	TGCGCCAGCAGCTTGGCCCGGACAGGGACCGATAGCAATCAGCCCCAGCATTTT	CASSLARTGTDSNQPQHF
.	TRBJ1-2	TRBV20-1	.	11	TGCAGTGCTCCGAAACGACATTTCTACACCTTC	CSAPKRHFYTF
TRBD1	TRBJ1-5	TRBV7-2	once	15	TGTGCCAGCAGCTTATCGGACAGGCGTAATCAGCCCCAGCATTTT	CASSLSDRRNQPQHF
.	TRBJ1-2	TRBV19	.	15	TGTGCCAGTAGTATAGCTCCGGGGATTAACTATGGCTACACCTTC	CASSIAPGINYGYTF
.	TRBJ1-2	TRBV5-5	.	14	TGTGCCAGCAGCTTGTGTCGCAGATACTATGGCTACACCTTC	CASSLCRRYYGYTF
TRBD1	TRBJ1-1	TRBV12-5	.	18	TGTGCTAGTGGTTTGGAGGGGGCGGACAGGGGGCAGAACACTGAAGCTTTCTTT	CASGLEGADRGQNTEAFF
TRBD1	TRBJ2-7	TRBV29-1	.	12	TGCAGCGCCGGGACAGGGGTTTACGAGCAGTACTTC	CSAGTGVYEQYF
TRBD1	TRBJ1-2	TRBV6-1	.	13	TGTGCCAGCCCATCGGGACAGGAATACGGCTACACCTTC	CASPSGQEYGYTF
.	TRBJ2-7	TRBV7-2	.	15	TGTGCCAGCAGCTTAACCCAGGGTAGGGCCTACGAGCAGTACTTC	CASSLTQGRAYEQYF
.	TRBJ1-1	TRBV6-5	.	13	TGTGCCAGCATTGGCAGGGCCCACACTGAAGCTTTCTTT	CASIGRAHTEAFF
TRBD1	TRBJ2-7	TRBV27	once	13	TGTGCCAGCTCGTGGACAGGAGCCTACGAGCAGTACTTC	CASSWTGAYEQYF
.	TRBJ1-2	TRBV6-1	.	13	TGTGCCAGCACGCACGGAGCTGGCTATGGCTACACCTTC	CASTHGAGYGYTF
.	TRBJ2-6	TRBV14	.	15	TGTGCCAGCACCCGTACCGGGGCTGGGGCCAACGTCCTGACTTTC	CASTRTGAGANVLTF
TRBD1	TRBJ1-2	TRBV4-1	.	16	TGCGCCAGCAGCCACCGTCCGGGACAGGAAAACTATGGCTACACCTTC	CASSHRPGQENYGYTF
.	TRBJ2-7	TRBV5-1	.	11	TGCGCCAGCAGCAAAACAGGCGTGCTGTACTTC	CASSKTGVLYF
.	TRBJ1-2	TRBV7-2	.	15	TGTGCCAGCAGCTTCCGACAGGCCCAAAACTATGGCTACACCTTC	CASSFRQAQNYGYTF
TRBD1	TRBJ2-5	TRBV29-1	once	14	TGCAGCGGTTCGGTGTCAGGGGGCGAAGAGACCCAGTACTTC	CSGSVSGGEETQYF
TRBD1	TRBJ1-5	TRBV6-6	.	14	TGTGCCAGCACCCAATTACAGGGGTTTGAGCCCCAGCATTTT	CASTQLQGFEPQHF